These 2 T cell receptor beta chains share one sample of origin, sequenced in a study of tissue T cells after allogeneic stem cell transplantation. Time point denoted: mouse harvest day 14 after allogeneic transplant. The graft held 10^6 splenic CD5+ T cells and 10^7 T-cell-depleted bone marrow cells. Clones were sequenced by immunoSEQ multiplex PCR, and TCRdb holds only the in-frame ones, with some missing. Of some 2,600 clones detected, roughly 40% appear once; the ten largest clones hold about 20%. Input material: gut tissue. The source of these receptors is a female BALB/c mouse given C57BL/6 T cells with graft-versus-host disease after an allogeneic hematopoietic cell transplant.

Comment on this clone: Germline and genes here are mouse. The CDR3 goes on 1 residue after the read ends, and that part is filled in from the germline J gene. V and J are TRBV3 and TRBJ2-5; TRBD1 might be the D (7 bases). The CDR3 runs to 14 residues. The V and J ends lost 4 bases and 6 bases respectively, with 14 bases between them. Germline CDR1 and CDR2: SNHLY and FYNGKV (reference sequence). CDR3 amino acids: CASSYRGGRDTQYF. The CDR3 DNA, read in part, is TGTGCCAGCAGCTACCGAGGGGGCCGGGACACCCAGTAC.

By proportion, this clone is large (0.1 to 1%). The genes are named according to mouse. Sequencing ends 1 residue short of the CDR3 end; the germline J gene provides the rest. The chain uses TRBV12-2 and TRBJ2-3; 12 bases are shared with TRBD2. Trimming took 4 bases from V and 0 from J; bases not matched to a gene: 4. Germline loops: CDR1 SGHLS, CDR2 HYDKME. The CDR3 loop spans 16 amino acids. Here the CDR3 reads CASSRGLGGSAETLYF. CDR3 DNA, as far as it was read: TGTGCCAGCTCCCGGGGACTGGGGGGTAGTGCAGAAACGCTGTAT.